This entry features one T cell receptor beta chain sequence. This entry comes from a study of shared clonotypes between healthy human individuals. Each subset's genomic DNA was shared equally among a number of immunoSEQ plates. Sequencing was performed with immunoSEQ multiplex PCR; in TCRdb, only in-frame clones are kept and a portion is missing. The sample has more than 400,000 clones, roughly 80% seen once. V was pared by 3 bases and J by 0 bases, with 23 bases between. CDR1 and CDR2 from the germline V gene are SGHTA and FQGTGA. This CDR3 is 20 amino acids long. The gene calls are TRBV7-3 and TRBJ2-2; a possible D gene is TRBD1 (6 bases). The source material was PBMCs. This TCR was recovered from a woman in her 40s in good health. Some clones in this sample may be carry-over from other donors' samples. CDR3 coding DNA: TGTGCCAGCAGCTTGTTCCTGGCAGGGGTGGTTCTGTCGAACACCGGGGAGCTGTTTTTT. This gives the protein CASSLFLAGVVLSNTGELFF. Combining the CDR3 with reference TRBV7-3 and TRBJ2-2 gives the whole variable domain GAGVSQTPSNKVTEKGKYVELRCDPISGHTALYWYRQSLGQGPEFLIYFQGTGAADDSGLPNDRFFAVRPEGSVSTLKIQRTERGDSAVYLCASSLFLAGVVLSNTGELFFGEGSRLTVL.